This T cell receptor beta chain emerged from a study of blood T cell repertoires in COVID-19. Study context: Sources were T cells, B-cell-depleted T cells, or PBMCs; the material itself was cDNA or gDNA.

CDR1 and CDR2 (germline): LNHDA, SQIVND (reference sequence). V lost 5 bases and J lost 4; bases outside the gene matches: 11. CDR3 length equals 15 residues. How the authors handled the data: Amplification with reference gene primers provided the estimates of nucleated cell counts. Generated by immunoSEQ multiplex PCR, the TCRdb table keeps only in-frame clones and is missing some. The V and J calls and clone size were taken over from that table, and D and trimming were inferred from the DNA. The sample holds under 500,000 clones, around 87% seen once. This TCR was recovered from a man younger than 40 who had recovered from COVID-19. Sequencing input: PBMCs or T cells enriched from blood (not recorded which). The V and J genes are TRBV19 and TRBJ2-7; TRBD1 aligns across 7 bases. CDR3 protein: CASSGQMGQSYEQYF. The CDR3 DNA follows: TGTGCCAGTAGTGGCCAGATGGGACAGAGTTACGAGCAGTACTTC.